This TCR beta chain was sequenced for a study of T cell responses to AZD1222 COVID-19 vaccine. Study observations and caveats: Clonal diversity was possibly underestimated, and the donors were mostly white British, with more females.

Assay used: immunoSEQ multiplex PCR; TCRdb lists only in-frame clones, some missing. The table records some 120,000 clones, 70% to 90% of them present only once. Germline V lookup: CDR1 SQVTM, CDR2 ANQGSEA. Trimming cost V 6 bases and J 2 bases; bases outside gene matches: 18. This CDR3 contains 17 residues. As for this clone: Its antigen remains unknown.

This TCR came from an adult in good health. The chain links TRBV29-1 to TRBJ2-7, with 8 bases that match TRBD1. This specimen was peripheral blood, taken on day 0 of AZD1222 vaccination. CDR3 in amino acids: CSVGLSDVGTGTYEQYF. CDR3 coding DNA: TGCAGCGTAGGACTCAGTGATGTTGGGACAGGAACCTACGAGCAGTACTTC.